This record covers a single TCR beta chain. Clones were sequenced by immunoSEQ multiplex PCR, and TCRdb holds only the in-frame ones, with some missing. The top ten clones hold roughly 2.8% of a sample with around 150,000 clones, around 74% of them seen once. This record belongs to a study of blood T cell repertoires in COVID-19. Study information: COVID-19 samples, acute and convalescent, were from the United States, Italy and Spain.

Germline-derived CDR1 and CDR2 are MNHEY and SVGAGI. Trimming took 5 bases from V and 7 from J; bases not matched to a gene: 4. The CDR3 has 13 amino acids. V gene TRBV6-5 combines with J gene TRBJ2-7; 11 nucleotides agree with TRBD1. The specimen sequenced was peripheral blood. The sequence was obtained from an older man with acute or convalescent COVID-19. As DNA, the CDR3 is TGTGCCAGCAGTCGGGACAGGGGGGAAGAGCAGTACTTC. It codes for CASSRDRGEEQYF.